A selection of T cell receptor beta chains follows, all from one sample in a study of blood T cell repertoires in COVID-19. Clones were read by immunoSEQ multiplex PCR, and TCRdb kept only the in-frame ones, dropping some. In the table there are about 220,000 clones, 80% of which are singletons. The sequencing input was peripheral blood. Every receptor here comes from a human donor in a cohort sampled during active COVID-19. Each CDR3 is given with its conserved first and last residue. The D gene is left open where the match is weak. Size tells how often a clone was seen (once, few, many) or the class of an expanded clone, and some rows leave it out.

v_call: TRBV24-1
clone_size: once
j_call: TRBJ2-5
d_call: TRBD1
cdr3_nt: TGTGCCACCAGTGATTTACGACAGGGTGACCAAGAGACCCAGTACTTC
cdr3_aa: CATSDLRQGDQETQYF

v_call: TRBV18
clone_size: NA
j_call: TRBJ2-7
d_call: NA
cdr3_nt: TGTGCCAGCTCACCTATTTCAATGGCCCACGAGCAGTACTTC
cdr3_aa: CASSPISMAHEQYF

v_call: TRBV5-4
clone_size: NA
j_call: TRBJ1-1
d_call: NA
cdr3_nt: TGTGCCAGCAGGAAAGAACAGGACGTGAACACTGAAGCTTTCTTT
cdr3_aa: CASRKEQDVNTEAFF

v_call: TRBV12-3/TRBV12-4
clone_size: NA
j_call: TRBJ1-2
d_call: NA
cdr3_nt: TGTGCCAGCAGTTCTGGACAGAACTATGGCTACACCTTC
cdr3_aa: CASSSGQNYGYTF

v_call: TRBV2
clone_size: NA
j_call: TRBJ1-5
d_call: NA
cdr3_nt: TGTGCCAGCAGGTCAACGGGCAATCAGCCCCAGCATTTT
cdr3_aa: CASRSTGNQPQHF

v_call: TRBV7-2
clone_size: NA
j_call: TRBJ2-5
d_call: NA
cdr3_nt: TGTGCCAGCAGCCCCTTCGAGACCCAGTACTTC
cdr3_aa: CASSPFETQYF

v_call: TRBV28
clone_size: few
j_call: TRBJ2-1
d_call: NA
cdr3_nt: TGTGCCAGCAGCCATGCGTCTGAGCAGTTCTTC
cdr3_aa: CASSHASEQFF

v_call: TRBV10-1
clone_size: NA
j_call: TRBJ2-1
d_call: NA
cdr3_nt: TGCGCCAGCAGTAGCGTGGGCGGGTATTACAATGAGCAGTTCTTC
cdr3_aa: CASSSVGGYYNEQFF

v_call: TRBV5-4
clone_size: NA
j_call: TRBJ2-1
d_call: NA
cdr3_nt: TGTGCCGGACAGTTGCAGCCCTACAATGAGCAGTTCTTC
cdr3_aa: CAGQLQPYNEQFF

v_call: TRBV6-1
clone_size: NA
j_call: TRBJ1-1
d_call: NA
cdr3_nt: TGTGCCAGCAGTGAAGGGGGCTTGAACACTGAAGCTTTCTTT
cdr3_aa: CASSEGGLNTEAFF

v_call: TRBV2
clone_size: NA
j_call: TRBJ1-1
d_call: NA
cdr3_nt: TGTGCCAGCAGTGGGACAGCTAACACTGAAGCTTTCTTT
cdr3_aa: CASSGTANTEAFF

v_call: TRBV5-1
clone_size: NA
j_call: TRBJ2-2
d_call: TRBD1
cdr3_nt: TGCGCCAGCAGCTCTGAGGGGACAGGGGGTACCGGGGAGCTGTTTTTT
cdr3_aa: CASSSEGTGGTGELFF

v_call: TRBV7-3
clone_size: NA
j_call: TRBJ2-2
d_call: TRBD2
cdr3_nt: TGTGCCAGCAGCCCCCGGGGGGGCGCGACCGGGGAGCTGTTTTTT
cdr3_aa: CASSPRGGATGELFF

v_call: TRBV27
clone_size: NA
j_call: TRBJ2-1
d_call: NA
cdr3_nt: TGTGCCAGTAGGGGGGGCTACAATGAGCAGTTCTTC
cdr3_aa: CASRGGYNEQFF

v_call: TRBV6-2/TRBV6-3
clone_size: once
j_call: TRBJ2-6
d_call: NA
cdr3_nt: TGTGCCAGCAGTTCCGGGGGCTCTGGGGCCAACGTCCTGACTTTC
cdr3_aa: CASSSGGSGANVLTF

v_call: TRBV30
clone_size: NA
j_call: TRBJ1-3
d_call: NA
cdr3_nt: TGTGCCTGGAGTGTGAGTGGAAACACCATATATTTT
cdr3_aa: CAWSVSGNTIYF

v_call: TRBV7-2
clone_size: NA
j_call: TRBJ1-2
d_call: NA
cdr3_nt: TGTGCCAGCAGCTCCCCCGGTGGCTACACCTTC
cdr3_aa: CASSSPGGYTF

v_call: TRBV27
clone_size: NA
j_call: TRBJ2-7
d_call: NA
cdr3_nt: TGTGCCAGCAGTTGGGCCCGGATACCCCCTAACTACGAGCAGTACTTC
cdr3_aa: CASSWARIPPNYEQYF

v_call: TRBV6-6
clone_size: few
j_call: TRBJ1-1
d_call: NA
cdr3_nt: TGTGCCAGCAGTTACGGGCACTCTGGCACTGAAGCTTTCTTT
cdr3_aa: CASSYGHSGTEAFF

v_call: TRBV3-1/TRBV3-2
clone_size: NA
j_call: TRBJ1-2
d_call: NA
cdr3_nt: TGTGCCAGCAGCCAAGGTGTGCGAGGGGAGGATGGCTACACCTTC
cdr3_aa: CASSQGVRGEDGYTF

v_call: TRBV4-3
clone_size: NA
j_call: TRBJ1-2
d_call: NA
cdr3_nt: TGCGCCAGCAGCCAAGGACCGGGGAACAGGGTCTCGTATGGCTACACCTTC
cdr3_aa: CASSQGPGNRVSYGYTF

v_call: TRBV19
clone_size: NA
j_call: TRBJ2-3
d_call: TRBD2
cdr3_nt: TGTGCCAGTAGTACCCGAGCCGGTACGGGAGGGTCAGATACGCAGTATTTT
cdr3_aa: CASSTRAGTGGSDTQYF

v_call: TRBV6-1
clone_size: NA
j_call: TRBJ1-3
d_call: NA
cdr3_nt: TGTGCCAGCAGTGGCCACGTGGCGGAGGGTCGGGAAGTCTCTGGAAACACCATATATTTT
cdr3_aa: CASSGHVAEGREVSGNTIYF

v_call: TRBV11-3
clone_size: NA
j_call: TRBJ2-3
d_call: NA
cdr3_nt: TGTGCCAGCAGCTTGGGCAGGTCCACAGATACGCAGTATTTT
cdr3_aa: CASSLGRSTDTQYF

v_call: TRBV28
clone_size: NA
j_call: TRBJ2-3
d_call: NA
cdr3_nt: TGTGCCAGCAGCCGACTAGTGGATACGCAGTATTTT
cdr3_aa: CASSRLVDTQYF

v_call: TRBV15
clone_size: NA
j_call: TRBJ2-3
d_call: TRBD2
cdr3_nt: TGTGCCACCAGCAGAGATCAAGGACTAGCGGGGCTCACAGATACGCAGTATTTT
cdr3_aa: CATSRDQGLAGLTDTQYF

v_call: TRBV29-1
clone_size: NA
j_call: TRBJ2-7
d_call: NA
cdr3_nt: TGCAGCGCTCGGGACACATCCTACGAGCAGTACTTC
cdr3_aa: CSARDTSYEQYF

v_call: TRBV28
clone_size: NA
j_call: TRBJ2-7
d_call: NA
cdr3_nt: TGTGCCAGCAGTCCAACAGGGTTCGGCTACGAGCAGTACTTC
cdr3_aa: CASSPTGFGYEQYF

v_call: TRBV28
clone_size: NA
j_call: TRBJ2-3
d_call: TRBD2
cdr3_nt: TGTGCCAGCATTCCCCATGGGAGGGAAAATACGCAGTATTTT
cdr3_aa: CASIPHGRENTQYF

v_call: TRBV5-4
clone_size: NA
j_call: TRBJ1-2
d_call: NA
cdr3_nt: TGTGCCAGCAGCTCTGGGGGGGCCTTGGGCTACACCTTC
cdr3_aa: CASSSGGALGYTF

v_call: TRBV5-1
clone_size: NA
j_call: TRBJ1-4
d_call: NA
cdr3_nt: TGCGCCAGCAGCCCCGCGGGCAGGGGAGATGAAAAACTGTTTTTT
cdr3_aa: CASSPAGRGDEKLFF

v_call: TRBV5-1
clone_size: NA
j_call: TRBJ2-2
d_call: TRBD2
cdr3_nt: TGCGCCAGCAGCCCGACATTAGCGGGAGTCGACACCGGGGAGCTGTTTTTT
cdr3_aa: CASSPTLAGVDTGELFF

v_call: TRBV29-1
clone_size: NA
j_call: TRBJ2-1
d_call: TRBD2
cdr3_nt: TGCAGCATACAGACTAGCGGCCCCTACAATGAGCAGTTCTTC
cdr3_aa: CSIQTSGPYNEQFF

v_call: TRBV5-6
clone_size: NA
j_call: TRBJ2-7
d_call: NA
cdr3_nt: TGTGCCAGCAGCTTGGGTATGGGGACTGGGTACGAGCAGTACTTC
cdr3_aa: CASSLGMGTGYEQYF

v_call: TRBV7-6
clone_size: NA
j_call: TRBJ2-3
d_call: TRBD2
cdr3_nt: TGTGCCAGCAGCCTTCAGCGGGAGGAGATCACAGATACGCAGTATTTT
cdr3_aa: CASSLQREEITDTQYF

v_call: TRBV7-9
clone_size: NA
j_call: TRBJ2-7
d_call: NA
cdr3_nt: TGTGCCAGCAGCCGTTCGGGTCCCGAGCAGTACTTC
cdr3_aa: CASSRSGPEQYF

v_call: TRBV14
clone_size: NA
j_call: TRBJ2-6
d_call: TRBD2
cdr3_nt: TGTGCCAGCAGCCTTTGGACGGGGGGCTCTGGGGCCAACGTCCTGACTTTC
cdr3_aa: CASSLWTGGSGANVLTF

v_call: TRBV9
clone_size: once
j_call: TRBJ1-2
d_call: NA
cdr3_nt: TGTGCCAGCAGCGTAGCAGGGGCCTCTTACGGCTACACCTTC
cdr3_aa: CASSVAGASYGYTF

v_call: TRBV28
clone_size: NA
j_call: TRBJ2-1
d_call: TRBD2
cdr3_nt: TGTGCCAGCAGTTCGCCCCTTCTCTGGATAGCGGGGAACAATGAGCAGTTCTTC
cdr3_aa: CASSSPLLWIAGNNEQFF

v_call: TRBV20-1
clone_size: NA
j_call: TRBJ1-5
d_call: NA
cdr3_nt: TGCAGTGCTAGTCGGGGAGGGACCAATCAGCCCCAGCATTTT
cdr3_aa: CSASRGGTNQPQHF

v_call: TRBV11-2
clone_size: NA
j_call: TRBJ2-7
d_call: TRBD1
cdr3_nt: TGTGCCAGCAGAACCCCACGCAGGACAGGGGATGGGTACGAGCAGTACTTC
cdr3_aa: CASRTPRRTGDGYEQYF

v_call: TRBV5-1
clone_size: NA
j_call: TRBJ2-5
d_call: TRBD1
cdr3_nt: TGCGCCAGCAGCCCCGGGACAGGGGACCAAGAGACCCAGTACTTC
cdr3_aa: CASSPGTGDQETQYF